This T cell receptor (beta chain) appears in the sequencing data of a study of CD8 T cells in ankylosing spondylitis. General study points: Apparently characteristic of ankylosing spondylitis blood was a TCR beta motif (eight highly homologous variants). Matched synovial fluid from ankylosing spondylitis patients was reported to be enriched for disease-linked clones.

Comments on this clonotype: Its antigen remains unknown.

CDR3 length equals 17 residues. Germline trimming cut 4 bases from V and 5 bases from J; bases unmatched to any gene: 17. The germline CDR1 and CDR2 sequences are SGHKS and YYEKEE (reference sequence). Quantitative 5'-RACE with molecular barcodes produced the TCR beta libraries. TCRdb fed the 5' RACE reads into MiXCR, producing one record per CDR3 protein. The data contain some 150,000 distinct CDR3 sequences, around 43% of them singletons. The sequenced sample consisted of synovial fluid, either unsorted or a sorted T cell fraction (not recorded which). The receptor was derived from a male donor with ankylosing spondylitis. The chain recombines TRBV5-5 with TRBJ2-7; 8 nucleotides match TRBD1. The CDR3 bases are TGTGCCAGCAGCCTCGGGGTCCTCGGACAGGGTATTGACGAGCAGTACTTC. Its translation is CASSLGVLGQGIDEQYF.